Each of the 29 T cell receptor beta chains below was sequenced from the same sample in a study of response to subunit inactivated influenza vaccine. TCRdb processed the RT-PCR reads anew with MiXCR; each CDR3 protein has one entry. Among around 480,000 distinct CDR3 sequences listed, 9.5% to 13% were seen once. Sequencing used PBMCs from blood, obtained 45 days after vaccination. Receptor source: a man aged 45 to 65 who received an inactivated influenza vaccine.

The chain carries TRBV7-9 and TRBJ1-1; 9 nucleotides align to TRBD1. There are 15 residues in the CDR3. The J segment lost 4 bases and the V segment lost 5 bases, leaving 8 bases of the junction unmatched. Looked up from germline, CDR1 is SEHNR and CDR2 is FQNEAQ (reference sequence). The CDR3 region has the DNA TGTGCCAGCAGCAGAGGGACAGGGATTTTCACTGAAGCTTTCTTT. Its translation: CASSRGTGIFTEAFF.

The rearrangement links TRBV6-1 to TRBJ1-3; D unclear. CDR3 size: 15 residues. Trimming pared 3 bases from V and 4 bases from J, leaving 13 bases between. CDR1 and CDR2 from the germline V gene are MNHNS and SASEGT. The CDR3 protein is CASSDLAVSGNTIYF. The CDR3, as DNA: TGTGCCAGCAGTGATTTGGCAGTCTCCGGAAACACCATATATTTT.

This clonotype was found many times. J is TRBJ2-5 and V is TRBV5-1; 8 bases are a match to TRBD2. The CDR3 covers 15 residues. The V gene end was trimmed by 4 bases and the J gene end by 1 base; junction bases not matched to a gene: 6. Germline V CDR1 and CDR2: SGHRS, YFSETQ. In nucleotides, the CDR3 is TGCGCCAGCAGCGAAGCCGGGACTAGCCAAGAGACCCAGTACTTC. It translates to CASSEAGTSQETQYF.

This clonotype was observed a few times. This chain links TRBV5-1 with TRBJ2-4; 8 bases line up with TRBD1. The CDR3 covers 18 residues. Germline CDR1 SGHRS, CDR2 YFSETQ. V was pared by 4 bases and J by 0 bases, with 12 bases of the junction left unmatched. Here the CDR3 reads CASSPGWDRSTAKNIQYF. CDR3 nucleotides: TGCGCCAGCAGCCCGGGGTGGGACAGGAGTACAGCCAAAAACATTCAGTACTTC.

This clonotype was detected only a few times. The CDR3 bases are TGTGCCAGCAGCTCACGTCCGACATCGTCCCCCTACAATGAGCAGTTCTTC. This translates into CASSSRPTSSPYNEQFF. V is TRBV7-2 and J is TRBJ2-1; D is undetermined. Germline CDR1 reads SGHTA; CDR2 reads FQGNSA. The V gene lost 4 bases and the J gene lost 2 bases, with 18 bases spanning the gap. There are 17 residues in the CDR3.

The sample holds a few counts of this clonotype. The V call is TRBV7-2, the J call TRBJ1-6, with D maybe TRBD1 (6 bases). Germline CDR1 is SGHTA and CDR2 is FQGNSA. The CDR3 has 16 amino acids. The V gene lost 5 bases and the J gene lost 1 base, with 12 bases spanning the gap. The CDR3 loop is CASSRGLGSYNSPLHF. CDR3 nucleotide sequence: TGTGCCAGCAGCAGGGGGTTAGGGTCCTATAATTCACCCCTCCACTTT.

The chain uses TRBV6-8 and TRBJ2-4; D call uncertain. Germline CDR1 and CDR2: MNHGY and SAAAGT. V was cut by 6 bases and J by 1 base, with 7 bases left in between. The CDR3 is 13 residues long. The CDR3 loop reads CASRVGAKNIQYF. The CDR3 coding sequence is TGTGCCAGCAGAGTGGGTGCCAAAAACATTCAGTACTTC.

At least ten counts were recorded for this clonotype. This chain links TRBV6-5 with TRBJ2-2; possibly TRBD2 for D (5 bases). The CDR3 runs 14 residues. Germline V gene sequence: CDR1 MNHEY, CDR2 SVGAGI. With 0 bases removed from V and 6 bases from J, the gap between germline ends came to 8 bases. Here the CDR3 reads CASSYSIGAGELFF. CDR3 nucleotides: TGTGCCAGCAGTTACTCGATCGGGGCCGGGGAGCTGTTTTTT.

This clonotype was picked up many times. The V gene is TRBV28, the J gene TRBJ2-5, with 10 bases that match TRBD1. J lost 4 bases, V lost 3 bases, and 14 bases had no gene match. This CDR3 is built from 18 residues. From germline, CDR1 is MDHEN and CDR2 SYDVKM. The CDR3 is CASSFPGTFRQGAETQYF. CDR3 in DNA: TGTGCCAGCAGTTTTCCCGGTACTTTCAGACAGGGGGCAGAGACCCAGTACTTC.

This rearrangement joins TRBV20-1 to TRBJ2-7, with 11 bases lining up with TRBD1. Germline-derived CDR1 and CDR2 are DFQATT and SNEGSKA (reference sequence). The V and J ends lost 5 bases and 5 bases, in that order; junction bases with no gene match: 5. The CDR3 totals 13 residues. CDR3 protein: CSAGQGALDEQYF. CDR3 DNA: TGCAGTGCTGGACAGGGGGCACTCGACGAGCAGTACTTC.

This clonotype was counted between two and nine times. The rearrangement joins TRBV20-1 to TRBJ2-3; 8 positions match TRBD1. V lost 5 bases, J lost 0 bases, and 19 bases stayed unmatched. The germline CDR1 and CDR2 sequences are DFQATT and SNEGSKA (reference sequence). The CDR3 spans 19 residues. CDR3: CSAPPNFRGPGVSTDTQYF. CDR3 DNA: TGCAGTGCTCCTCCTAACTTCAGGGGGCCTGGAGTTAGCACAGATACGCAGTATTTT.

This chain connects TRBV4-1 to TRBJ1-2, with D perhaps TRBD1 (6 bases). This CDR3 contains 14 residues. V was clipped by 3 bases and J by 4 bases, with 12 bases between them. Germline-derived CDR1 and CDR2 are MGHRA and YSYEKL. CDR3 in DNA: TGCGCCAGCAGCCACGCGGACAGCCGCTATGGCTACACCTTC. Protein product: CASSHADSRYGYTF.

The chain has TRBV12-3 or TRBV12-4 and TRBJ1-4; D unresolved. The CDR3 contains 12 residues. V shed 1 base and J shed 8 bases, with 5 bases lying between them. The CDR3 reads CASSLGKEKLFF. In nucleotides, the CDR3 is TGTGCCAGCAGTTTAGGGAAGGAAAAACTGTTTTTT.

This clonotype has at least ten counts. V is TRBV6-5 and J is TRBJ1-5; 8 bases are a match to TRBD1. Trimming cost V 4 bases and J 7 bases; bases outside gene matches: 15. This CDR3 contains 17 residues. CDR1 and CDR2 from the germline V gene are MNHEY and SVGAGI. The CDR3 protein is CASSLPSGQGEDQPQHF. CDR3 DNA sequence: TGTGCCAGCAGTTTGCCGTCCGGACAGGGAGAAGACCAGCCCCAGCATTTT.

This chain connects TRBV6-6 to TRBJ2-5; D is unresolved. V was cut by 0 bases and J by 5 bases, with 7 bases left in between. The CDR3 extends over 13 amino acids. Looked up from germline, CDR1 is MNHNY and CDR2 is SVGAGI (reference sequence). The CDR3 here is CASSYSSRETQYF. The CDR3 bases are TGTGCCAGCAGTTACTCCAGTCGGGAGACCCAGTACTTC.

This clonotype was detected a few times. V is TRBV4-1 and J is TRBJ2-4; no definite D call. This CDR3 is 15 amino acids long. V lost 1 base to trimming and J lost 0 bases, with 7 bases between them. Germline V gene sequence: CDR1 MGHRA, CDR2 YSYEKL. The DNA of the CDR3 is TGCGCCAGCAGCCAAGTACAGCTAGCCAAAAACATTCAGTACTTC. This translates into CASSQVQLAKNIQYF.

This clonotype occurred a few times. CDR3 DNA sequence: TGTGCCAGCAGTTATAGCGGGGCGGGGGAAAATACGCAGTATTTT. Translation: CASSYSGAGENTQYF. This chain connects TRBV11-2 to TRBJ2-3, with TRBD2 identical over 8 bases. This CDR3 has 15 residues. Losses at the gene ends were 6 bases for V and 7 bases for J; bases not matched to a gene: 12. Per germline, CDR1 SGHAT and CDR2 FQNNGV.

This chain joins TRBV4-2 and TRBJ1-5; D gene uncertain. This CDR3 is built from 16 residues. The germline gives CDR1 LGHNA, CDR2 YNFKEQ. Trimming shortened V by 0 bases and J by 7 bases, and 16 bases separated the two germline ends. The CDR3, as DNA: TGTGCCAGCAGCCAAGAAGTCACCCCTATCGGGCAGCCCCAGCATTTT. This sequence encodes CASSQEVTPIGQPQHF.

V is TRBV10-2 and J is TRBJ1-1; no clear D. V was trimmed by 6 bases and J by 0 bases, leaving 14 bases between them. The CDR3 spans 15 residues. The V gene's germline CDR1 is WSHSY and CDR2 SAAADI. CDR3 sequence: CASRGGLSLNTEAFF. The CDR3, as DNA: TGCGCCAGCAGGGGCGGTTTGAGTCTGAACACTGAAGCTTTCTTT.

This chain connects TRBV11-2 to TRBJ2-2; D is perhaps TRBD2 (5 bases). Germline V gene sequence: CDR1 SGHAT, CDR2 FQNNGV. This CDR3 is built from 19 residues. Trimming shortened V by 1 base and J by 5 bases, and 23 bases separated the two germline ends. CDR3 loop: CASSLVSLYVARRTGELFF. The CDR3 coding sequence is TGTGCCAGCAGCTTAGTTTCGTTGTACGTAGCGAGGAGGACCGGGGAGCTGTTTTTT.

This clonotype was seen only a few times. The chain joins TRBV5-1 to TRBJ1-5; D is ambiguous. This CDR3 comprises 15 residues. With 0 bases removed from V and 5 bases from J, the gap between germline ends came to 12 bases. CDR1 and CDR2 from the germline V gene are SGHRS and YFSETQ. CDR3 sequence reads: CASSLGFEGYQPQHF. The CDR3 nucleotides read TGCGCCAGCAGCTTGGGATTTGAGGGTTATCAGCCCCAGCATTTT.

This clonotype was picked up a small number of times. V gene TRBV7-2 combines with J gene TRBJ1-5; 9 bases align to TRBD1. There are 16 residues in the CDR3. J gave up 3 bases and V 5 bases, and 8 bases lay outside the gene matches. Looked up from germline, CDR1 is SGHTA and CDR2 is FQGNSA. CDR3 residues: CASSTSGTGNNQPQHF. The CDR3 DNA follows: TGTGCCAGCAGCACTTCCGGGACAGGGAACAATCAGCCCCAGCATTTT.

This clonotype was observed at least ten times. The gene calls are TRBV10-3 and TRBJ1-5; 8 positions agree with TRBD1. CDR1 is ENHRY, CDR2 SYGVKD, per germline. V shed 1 base and J 8 bases; nucleotides not matched to a gene: 1. The CDR3 consists of 13 residues. The CDR3 region has the DNA TGTGCCATCAGTGAGTGGACAGGGAAGCCCCAGCATTTT. Amino acids: CAISEWTGKPQHF.

This clonotype was seen ten or more times. The chain has TRBV6-5 and TRBJ1-2, with 10 bases identical to TRBD1. This CDR3 comprises 16 residues. J lost 5 bases, V lost 2 bases, and 8 bases had no gene match. Per germline, CDR1 MNHEY and CDR2 SVGAGI. CDR3 sequence reads: CASSYLRTGGGYGYTF. The CDR3 DNA reads TGTGCCAGCAGTTACCTGAGGACAGGGGGAGGGTATGGCTACACCTTC.

The V and J genes are TRBV20-1 and TRBJ2-7, with D possibly being TRBD2 (6 bases). The V end lost 7 bases, the J end lost 3 bases, and 16 bases lay between the germline ends. The V gene's germline CDR1 is DFQATT and CDR2 SNEGSKA (reference sequence). This CDR3 contains 13 residues. The CDR3 DNA reads TGCAGTGTGTTTCCCGGCGGGGACTACGAGCAGTACTTC. It codes for CSVFPGGDYEQYF.

This clonotype was picked up a small number of times. V usage is TRBV15 and J usage is TRBJ2-7; D not resolved. V gave up 1 base and J gave up 3 bases, with 22 bases separating them. The CDR3 loop spans 18 amino acids. Germline CDR1 LNHNV, CDR2 YYDKDF (reference sequence). The CDR3 is CATSRGSAAGFRFYEQYF. CDR3 coding DNA: TGTGCCACCAGCAGAGGGTCCGCCGCCGGATTCCGCTTCTACGAGCAGTACTTC. Together with reference TRBV15 and TRBJ2-7, the CDR3 gives the full variable domain: DAMVIQNPRYQVTQFGKPVTLSCSQTLNHNVMYWYQQKSSQAPKLLFHYYDKDFNNEADTPDNFQSRRPNTSFCFLDIRSPGLGDTAMYLCATSRGSAAGFRFYEQYFGPGTRLTVT.

This clonotype was picked up a small number of times. The DNA for the CDR3 is TGTGCCAGCCTGCTCCAAAGCAAGCAGAGACTGTATAGCAATCAGCCCCAGCATTTT. Translated, it gives CASLLQSKQRLYSNQPQHF. This chain uses TRBV7-3 with TRBJ1-5; D is undetermined. Per the germline V gene, CDR1 is SGHTA and CDR2 is FQGTGA. The CDR3 totals 19 residues. V lost 8 bases to trimming and J lost 0 bases, with 26 bases between them.

The chain joins TRBV14 to TRBJ2-3; D unresolved. Germline assignment: CDR1 SGHDN and CDR2 FVKESK. Trimming left V 4 bases short and J 0 bases short, with 8 bases between. The CDR3 is 14 residues long. CDR3 bases: TGTGCCAGCAGCCCACCGATCAGCACAGATACGCAGTATTTT. The encoded protein is CASSPPISTDTQYF.

Only a few counts were recorded for this clonotype. The chain uses TRBV6-1 and TRBJ2-3; D ambiguous. CDR3 length: 13 residues. V lost 6 bases to trimming and J lost 7 bases, with 14 bases between them. In germline, CDR1 is MNHNS, CDR2 SASEGT. CDR3 DNA sequence: TGTGCCAGCAGCTTCCCAGATCGAAATACGCAGTATTTT. Its protein is CASSFPDRNTQYF.